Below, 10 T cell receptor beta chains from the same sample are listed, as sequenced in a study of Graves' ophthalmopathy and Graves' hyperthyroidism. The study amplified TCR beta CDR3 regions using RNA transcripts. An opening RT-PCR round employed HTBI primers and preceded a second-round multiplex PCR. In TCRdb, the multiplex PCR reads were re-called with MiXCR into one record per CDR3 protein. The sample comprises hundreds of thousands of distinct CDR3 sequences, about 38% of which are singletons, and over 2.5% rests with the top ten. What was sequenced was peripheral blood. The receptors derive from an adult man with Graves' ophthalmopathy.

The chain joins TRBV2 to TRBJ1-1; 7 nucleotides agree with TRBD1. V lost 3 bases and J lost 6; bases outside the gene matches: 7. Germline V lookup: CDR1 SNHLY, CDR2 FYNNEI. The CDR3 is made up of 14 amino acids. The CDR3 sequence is CASSETEGGAEAFF. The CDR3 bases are TGTGCCAGCAGTGAGACTGAAGGGGGCGCTGAAGCTTTCTTT.

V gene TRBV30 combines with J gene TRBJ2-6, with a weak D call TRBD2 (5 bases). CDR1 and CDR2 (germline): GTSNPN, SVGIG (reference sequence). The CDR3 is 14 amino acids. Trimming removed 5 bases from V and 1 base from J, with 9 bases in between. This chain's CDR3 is CAWREESGANVLTF. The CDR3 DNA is TGTGCCTGGCGGGAAGAATCTGGGGCCAACGTCCTGACTTTC.

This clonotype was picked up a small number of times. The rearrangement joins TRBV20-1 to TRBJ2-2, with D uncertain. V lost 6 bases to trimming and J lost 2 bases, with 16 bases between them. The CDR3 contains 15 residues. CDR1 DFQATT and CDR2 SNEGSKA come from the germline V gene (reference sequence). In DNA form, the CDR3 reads TGCAGTGCCCCTTCCAGGACGGTAAACACCGGGGAGCTGTTTTTT. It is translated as CSAPSRTVNTGELFF.

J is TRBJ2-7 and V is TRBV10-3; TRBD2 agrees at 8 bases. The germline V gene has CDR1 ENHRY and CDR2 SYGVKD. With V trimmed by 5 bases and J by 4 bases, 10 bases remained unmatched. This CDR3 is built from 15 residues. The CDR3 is CAISYPGGAVYEQYF. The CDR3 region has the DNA TGTGCCATCAGTTACCCGGGAGGGGCTGTATACGAGCAGTACTTC.

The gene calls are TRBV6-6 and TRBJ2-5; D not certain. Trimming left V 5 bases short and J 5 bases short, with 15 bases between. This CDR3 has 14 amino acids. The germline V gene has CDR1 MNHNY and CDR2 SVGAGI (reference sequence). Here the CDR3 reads CASSEESLGETQYF. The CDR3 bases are TGTGCCAGCAGTGAGGAGTCTTTGGGGGAGACCCAGTACTTC.

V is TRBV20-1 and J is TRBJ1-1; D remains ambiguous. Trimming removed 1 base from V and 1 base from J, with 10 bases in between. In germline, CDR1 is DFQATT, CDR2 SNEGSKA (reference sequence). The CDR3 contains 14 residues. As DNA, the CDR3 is TGCAGTGCTAGAGCGTGGCCAGGGAACACTGAAGCTTTCTTT. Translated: CSARAWPGNTEAFF.

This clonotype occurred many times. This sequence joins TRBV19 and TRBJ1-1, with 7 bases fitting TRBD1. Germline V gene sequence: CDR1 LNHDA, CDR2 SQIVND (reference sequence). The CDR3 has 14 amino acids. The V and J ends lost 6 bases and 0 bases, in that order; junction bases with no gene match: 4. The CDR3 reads CASRGTALNTEAFF. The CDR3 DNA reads TGTGCCAGTAGGGGGACAGCGTTGAACACTGAAGCTTTCTTT.

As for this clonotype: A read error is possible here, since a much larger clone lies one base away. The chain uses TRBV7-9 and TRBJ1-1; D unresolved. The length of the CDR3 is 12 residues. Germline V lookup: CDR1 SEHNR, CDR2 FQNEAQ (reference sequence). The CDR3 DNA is TGTGCCTGCAGCTTGGCTGGGGTTGAAGCTTTCTTT. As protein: CACSLAGVEAFF. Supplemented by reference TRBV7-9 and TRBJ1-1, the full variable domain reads DTGVSQNPRHKITKRGQNVTFRCDPISEHNRLYWYRQTLGQGPEFLTYFQNEAQLEKSRLLSDRFSAERPKGSFSTLEIQRTEQGDSAMYLCACSLAGVEAFFGQGTRLTVV.

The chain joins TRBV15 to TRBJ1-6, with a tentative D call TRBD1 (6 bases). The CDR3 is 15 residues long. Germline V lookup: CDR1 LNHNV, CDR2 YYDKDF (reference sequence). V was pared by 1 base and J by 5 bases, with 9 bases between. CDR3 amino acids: CATSRASGDNSPLHF. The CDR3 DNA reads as TGTGCCACCAGCAGAGCGTCAGGGGATAATTCACCCCTCCACTTT.

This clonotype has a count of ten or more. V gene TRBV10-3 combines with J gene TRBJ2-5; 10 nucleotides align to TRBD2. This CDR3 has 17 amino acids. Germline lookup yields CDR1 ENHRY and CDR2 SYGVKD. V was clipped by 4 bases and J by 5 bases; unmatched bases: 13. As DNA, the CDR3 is TGTGCCATCAGTGGTCTAGCGGGAGCCGGTTTTGAGGAGACCCAGTACTTC. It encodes CAISGLAGAGFEETQYF.